The TCR beta chain under discussion was sequenced for a study of blood T cell repertoires in COVID-19. Across the whole study: PBMCs, B-cell-depleted T cells, or T cells provided the cDNA or gDNA that made up the material.

V was shortened by 6 bases and J by 3 bases, with 15 bases between the two germline ends. This CDR3 has 16 residues. Germline CDR1 SNHLY, CDR2 FYNNEI. Per the original methods: Nucleated cell counts were estimated from reference gene primer amplification. Sequencing was performed with immunoSEQ multiplex PCR; in TCRdb, only in-frame clones are kept and a portion is missing. V and J calls and clone size follow that table, whereas D and trimming were derived from the DNA. Counted here are about 160,000 clones, 81% occurring once; the ten biggest clones make up approximately 10%. This clonotype was sampled from a man aged 55 to 70 with active or convalescent COVID-19. This rearrangement joins TRBV2 to TRBJ2-6, with D tentatively TRBD2 (6 bases). The sample consisted of peripheral blood. CDR3 in amino acids: CASSGYLGGGANVLTF. The CDR3 nucleotides read TGTGCCAGCAGCGGGTATCTCGGGGGTGGGGCCAACGTCCTGACTTTC.